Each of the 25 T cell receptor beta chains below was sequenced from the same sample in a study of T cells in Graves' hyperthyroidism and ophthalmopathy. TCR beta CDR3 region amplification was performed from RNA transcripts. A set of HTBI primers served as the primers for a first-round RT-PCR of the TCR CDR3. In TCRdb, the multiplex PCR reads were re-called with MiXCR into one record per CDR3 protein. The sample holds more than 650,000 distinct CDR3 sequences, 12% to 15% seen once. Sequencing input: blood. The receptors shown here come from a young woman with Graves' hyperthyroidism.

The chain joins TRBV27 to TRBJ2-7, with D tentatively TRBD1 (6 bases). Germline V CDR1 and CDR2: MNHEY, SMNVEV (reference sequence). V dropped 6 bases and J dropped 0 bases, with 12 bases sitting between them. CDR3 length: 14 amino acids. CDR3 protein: CASRTGGRSYEQYF. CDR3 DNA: TGTGCCAGCAGGACAGGAGGTCGCTCCTACGAGCAGTACTTC.

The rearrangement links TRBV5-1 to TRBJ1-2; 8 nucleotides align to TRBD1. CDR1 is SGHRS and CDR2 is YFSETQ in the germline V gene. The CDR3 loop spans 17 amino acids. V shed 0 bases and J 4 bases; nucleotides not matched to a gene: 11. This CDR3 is CASSLGQGSGELYGYTF. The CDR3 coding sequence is TGCGCCAGCAGCTTGGGACAGGGGAGTGGTGAACTCTATGGCTACACCTTC.

CDR3 bases: TGTGCCAGCAGCTCCCCAGCAGGGGGAAACATTCAGTACTTC. It encodes CASSSPAGGNIQYF. The chain combines TRBV11-2 with TRBJ2-4; 7 bases line up with TRBD1. The trim removed 4 bases at V and 6 bases at J, leaving 6 bases unmatched. Per the germline V gene, CDR1 is SGHAT and CDR2 is FQNNGV. This CDR3 has 14 residues. Supplemented by reference TRBV11-2 and TRBJ2-4, the full variable domain reads EAGVAQSPRYKIIEKRQSVAFWCNPISGHATLYWYQQILGQGPKLLIQFQNNGVVDDSQLPKDRFSAERLKGVDSTLKIQPAKLEDSAVYLCASSSPAGGNIQYFGAGTRLSVL.

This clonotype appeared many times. In nucleotides, the CDR3 is TGCAGTGCTAGAGATATGAGGAAGAGCTCCTACGAGCAGTACTTC. Residues: CSARDMRKSSYEQYF. The chain is built from TRBV20-1 and TRBJ2-7; D unclear. The CDR3 has 15 amino acids. CDR1 is DFQATT, CDR2 SNEGSKA, per germline (reference sequence). V shed 0 bases and J shed 0 bases, with 12 bases lying between them.

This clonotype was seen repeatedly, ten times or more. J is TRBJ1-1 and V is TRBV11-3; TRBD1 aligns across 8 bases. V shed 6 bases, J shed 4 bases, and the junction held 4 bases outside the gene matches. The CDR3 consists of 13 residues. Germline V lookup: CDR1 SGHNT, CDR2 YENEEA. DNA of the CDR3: TGTGCCAGCAGTACCAGGGGGCCCACTGAAGCTTTCTTT. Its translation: CASSTRGPTEAFF.

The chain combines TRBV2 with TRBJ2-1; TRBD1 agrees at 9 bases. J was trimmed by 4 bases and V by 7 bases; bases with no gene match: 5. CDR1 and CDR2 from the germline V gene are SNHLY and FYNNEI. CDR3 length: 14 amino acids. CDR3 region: CASTKGQGYNEQFF. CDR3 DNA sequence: TGTGCCAGCACCAAGGGACAGGGTTACAATGAGCAGTTCTTC.

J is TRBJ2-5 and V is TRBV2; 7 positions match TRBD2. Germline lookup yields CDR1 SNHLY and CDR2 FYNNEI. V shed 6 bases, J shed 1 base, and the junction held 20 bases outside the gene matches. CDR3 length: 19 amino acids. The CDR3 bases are TGTGCCAGCAGCCAACATTGGGTCCAGCGGGGATCTCCCCAAGAGACCCAGTACTTC. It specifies CASSQHWVQRGSPQETQYF.

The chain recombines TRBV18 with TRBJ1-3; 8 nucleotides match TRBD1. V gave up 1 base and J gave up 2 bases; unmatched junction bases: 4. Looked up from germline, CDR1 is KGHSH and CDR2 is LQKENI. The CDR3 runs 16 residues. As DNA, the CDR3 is TGTGCCAGCTCACCACGCGGACAGGGAACTGGAAACACCATATATTTT. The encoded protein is CASSPRGQGTGNTIYF.

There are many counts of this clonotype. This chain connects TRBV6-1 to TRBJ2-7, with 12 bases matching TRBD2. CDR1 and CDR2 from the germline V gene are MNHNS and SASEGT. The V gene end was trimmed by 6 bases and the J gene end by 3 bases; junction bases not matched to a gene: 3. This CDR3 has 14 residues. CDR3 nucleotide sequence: TGTGCCAGCAGGACTAGCGGGGGAGGCTACGAGCAGTACTTC. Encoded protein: CASRTSGGGYEQYF.

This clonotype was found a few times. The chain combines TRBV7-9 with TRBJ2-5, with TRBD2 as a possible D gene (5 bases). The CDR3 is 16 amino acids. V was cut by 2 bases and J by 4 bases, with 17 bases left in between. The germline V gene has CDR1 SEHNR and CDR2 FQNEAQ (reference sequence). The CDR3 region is CASSLLRAEQRETQYF. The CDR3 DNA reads TGTGCCAGCAGCTTATTAAGAGCGGAGCAGAGAGAGACCCAGTACTTC.

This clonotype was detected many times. CDR3 region: CSALKTSAYEQYF. CDR3 DNA sequence: TGCAGTGCCCTGAAGACTAGCGCGTACGAGCAGTACTTC. This chain uses TRBV20-1 with TRBJ2-7; 8 nucleotides match TRBD2. This CDR3 has 13 residues. Germline V gene data show CDR1 as DFQATT and CDR2 as SNEGSKA (reference sequence). The ends lost 6 bases at V and 4 bases at J; junction bases unmatched: 8.

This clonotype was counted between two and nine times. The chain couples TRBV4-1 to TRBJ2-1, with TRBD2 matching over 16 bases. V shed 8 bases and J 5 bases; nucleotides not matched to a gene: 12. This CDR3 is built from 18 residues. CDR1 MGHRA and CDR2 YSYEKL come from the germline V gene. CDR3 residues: CASAGLAGGLPLNNEQFF. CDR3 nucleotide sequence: TGCGCCAGCGCGGGACTAGCGGGAGGGCTGCCCCTGAACAATGAGCAGTTCTTC.

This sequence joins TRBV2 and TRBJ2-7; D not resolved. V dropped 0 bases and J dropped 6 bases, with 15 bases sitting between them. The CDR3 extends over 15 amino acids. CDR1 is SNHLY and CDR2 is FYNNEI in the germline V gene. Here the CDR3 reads CASSEALLGNGEQYF. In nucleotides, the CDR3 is TGTGCCAGCAGTGAAGCGCTCCTGGGGAACGGCGAGCAGTACTTC.

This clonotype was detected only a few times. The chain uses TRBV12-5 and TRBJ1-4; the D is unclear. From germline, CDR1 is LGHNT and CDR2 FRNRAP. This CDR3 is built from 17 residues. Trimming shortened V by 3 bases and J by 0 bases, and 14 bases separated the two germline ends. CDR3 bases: TGTGCTAGTGGTTTACGGGCTATAGTTGCAACTAATGAAAAACTGTTTTTT. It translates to CASGLRAIVATNEKLFF.

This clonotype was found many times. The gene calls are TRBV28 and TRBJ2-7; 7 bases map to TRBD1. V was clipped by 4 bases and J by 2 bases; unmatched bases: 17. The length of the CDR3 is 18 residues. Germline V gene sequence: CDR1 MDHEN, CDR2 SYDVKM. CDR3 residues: CASSSPMATQGTPYEQYF. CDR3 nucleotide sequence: TGTGCCAGCAGTTCCCCCATGGCGACACAGGGGACCCCCTACGAGCAGTACTTC.

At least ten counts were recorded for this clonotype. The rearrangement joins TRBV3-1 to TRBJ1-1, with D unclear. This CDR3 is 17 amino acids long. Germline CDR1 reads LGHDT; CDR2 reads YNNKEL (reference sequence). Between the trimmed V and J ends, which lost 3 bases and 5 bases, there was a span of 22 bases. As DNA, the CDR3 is TGTGCCAGCAGCCAGAGTCCAAAAATAACGTGGAGGACTGAAGCTTTCTTT. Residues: CASSQSPKITWRTEAFF.

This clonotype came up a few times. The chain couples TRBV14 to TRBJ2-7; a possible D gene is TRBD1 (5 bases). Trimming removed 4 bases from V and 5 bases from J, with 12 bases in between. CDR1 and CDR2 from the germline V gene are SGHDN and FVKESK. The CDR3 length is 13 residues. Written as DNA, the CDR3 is TGTGCCAGCAGCCTAAGGGGAACAAACGAGCAGTACTTC. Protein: CASSLRGTNEQYF.

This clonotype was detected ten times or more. Here the CDR3 DNA reads TGTGCCAGCAGTACAATTATATGGGGCTCGGGTGGCCCTGAAGCTTTCTTT. Its protein product is CASSTIIWGSGGPEAFF. The gene calls are TRBV27 and TRBJ1-1; D is perhaps TRBD1 (5 bases). V shed 5 bases and J shed 6 bases, with 25 bases lying between them. The length of the CDR3 is 17 residues. Germline V gene sequence: CDR1 MNHEY, CDR2 SMNVEV (reference sequence).

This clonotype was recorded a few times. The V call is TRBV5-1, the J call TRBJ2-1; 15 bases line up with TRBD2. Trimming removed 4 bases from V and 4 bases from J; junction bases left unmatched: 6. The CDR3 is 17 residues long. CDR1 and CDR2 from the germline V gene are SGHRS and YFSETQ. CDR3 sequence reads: CASSIGLAGGGYNEQFF. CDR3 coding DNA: TGCGCCAGCAGCATAGGACTAGCGGGAGGGGGATACAATGAGCAGTTCTTC.

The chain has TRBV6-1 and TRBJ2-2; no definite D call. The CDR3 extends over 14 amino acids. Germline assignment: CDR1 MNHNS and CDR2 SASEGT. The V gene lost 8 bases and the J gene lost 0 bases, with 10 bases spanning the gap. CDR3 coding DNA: TGTGCCAGCCGTCCGCGTGCGAACACCGGGGAGCTGTTTTTT. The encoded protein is CASRPRANTGELFF.

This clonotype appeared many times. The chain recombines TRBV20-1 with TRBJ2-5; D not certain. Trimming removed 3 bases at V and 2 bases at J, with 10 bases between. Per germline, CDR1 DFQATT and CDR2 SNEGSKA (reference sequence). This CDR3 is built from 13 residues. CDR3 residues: CSASPLTQETQYF. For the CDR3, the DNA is TGCAGTGCTAGCCCCCTGACTCAAGAGACCCAGTACTTC.

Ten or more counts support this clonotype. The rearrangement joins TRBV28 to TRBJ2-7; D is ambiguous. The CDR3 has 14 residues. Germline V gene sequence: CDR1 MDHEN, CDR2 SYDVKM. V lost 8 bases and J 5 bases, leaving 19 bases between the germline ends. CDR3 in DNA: TGTGCCAGCGCCACATTGCAAGACGGCCACGAGCAGTACTTC. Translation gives CASATLQDGHEQYF.

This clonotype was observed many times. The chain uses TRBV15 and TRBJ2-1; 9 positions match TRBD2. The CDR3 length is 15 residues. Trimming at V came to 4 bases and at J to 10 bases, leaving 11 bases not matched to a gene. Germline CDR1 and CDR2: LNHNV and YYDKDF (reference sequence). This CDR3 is CATSTRAGTSREQFF. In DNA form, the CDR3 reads TGTGCCACCAGCACTCGTGCCGGGACTAGCAGGGAGCAGTTCTTC.

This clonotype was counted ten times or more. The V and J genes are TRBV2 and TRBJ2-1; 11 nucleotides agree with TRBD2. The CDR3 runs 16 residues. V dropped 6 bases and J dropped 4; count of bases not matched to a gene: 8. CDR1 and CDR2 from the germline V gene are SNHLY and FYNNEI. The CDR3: CASRIWGLADYNEQFF. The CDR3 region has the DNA TGTGCCAGCAGAATCTGGGGACTAGCGGATTACAATGAGCAGTTCTTC.

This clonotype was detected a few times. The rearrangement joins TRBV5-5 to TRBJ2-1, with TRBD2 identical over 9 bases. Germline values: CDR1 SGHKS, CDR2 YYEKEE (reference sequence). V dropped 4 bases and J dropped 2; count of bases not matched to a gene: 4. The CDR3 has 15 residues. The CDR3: CASSGSGSTYNEQFF. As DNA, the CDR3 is TGTGCCAGCAGCGGTAGCGGGAGTACCTACAATGAGCAGTTCTTC.